Below are 8 T cell receptor beta chains sequenced from a single sample in a study of OX40 agonist ivuxolimab in advanced cancers. Repertoires were generated with immunoSEQ multiplex PCR, while TCRdb's copy carries only in-frame clones and drops some. The table lists approximately 76,000 clones, nearly 95% of them singletons, with 9.5% to 11% in the top ten. The source material was CD4+ or CD8+ T cells sorted from blood, sampled in a trial of the OX40 agonist ivuxolimab. All receptors come from an adult with an advanced solid tumor such as melanoma, head and neck, liver or kidney cancer.

This chain links TRBV7-9 with TRBJ2-7; 10 bases line up with TRBD1. The trim removed 4 bases at V and 0 bases at J, leaving 3 bases unmatched. The length of the CDR3 is 15 residues. Germline CDR1 SEHNR, CDR2 FQNEAQ (reference sequence). DNA of the CDR3: TGTGCCAGCAGCTCCAGGACAGGGGGCTCCTACGAGCAGTACTTC. Its translation is CASSSRTGGSYEQYF. Filled out from reference TRBV7-9 and TRBJ2-7, the complete variable domain reads DTGVSQNPRHKITKRGQNVTFRCDPISEHNRLYWYRQTLGQGPEFLTYFQNEAQLEKSRLLSDRFSAERPKGSFSTLEIQRTEQGDSAMYLCASSSRTGGSYEQYFGPGTRLTVT.

V and J are TRBV9 and TRBJ2-3; TRBD1 matches 11 bases. Germline-derived CDR1 and CDR2 are SGDLS and YYNGEE. The CDR3 contains 18 residues. V shed 2 bases and J 4 bases; nucleotides not matched to a gene: 12. CDR3 in DNA: TGTGCCAGCAGCGTTCCTTCAGACGGACAGGGGGCCGCAGATACGCAGTATTTT. Its protein product is CASSVPSDGQGAADTQYF.

This rearrangement joins TRBV19 to TRBJ1-2, with D perhaps matching TRBD1 (5 bases). The CDR3 is 14 amino acids. In germline, CDR1 is LNHDA, CDR2 SQIVND (reference sequence). Trimming took 6 bases from V and 1 from J, leaving 12 bases between them. The chain's CDR3 is CASSPRDFNYGYTF. In DNA, the CDR3 is TGTGCCAGTAGCCCCCGGGACTTTAACTATGGCTACACCTTC.

CDR3 DNA: TGTGCCAGCAGCCGACTAGCGGGGTCCTACGAGCAGTACTTC. Protein: CASSRLAGSYEQYF. The chain carries TRBV6-5 and TRBJ2-7; 11 positions match TRBD2. With V trimmed by 6 bases and J by 1 base, 2 bases remained unmatched. Germline-derived CDR1 and CDR2 are MNHEY and SVGAGI. This CDR3 region has 14 residues.

J is TRBJ2-3 and V is TRBV27; tentatively, D is TRBD2 (6 bases). The V end lost 5 bases, the J end lost 11 bases, and 20 bases lay between the germline ends. The CDR3 has 14 amino acids. The germline V gene has CDR1 MNHEY and CDR2 SMNVEV (reference sequence). The CDR3 region is CASSGAGRPFRQYF. DNA of the CDR3: TGTGCCAGCAGTGGGGCGGGGCGCCCCTTCCGGCAGTATTTT.

The V call is TRBV29-1, the J call TRBJ1-1; D is undetermined. The CDR3 is 12 amino acids. Trimming removed 3 bases from V and 6 bases from J, with 11 bases in between. CDR1 and CDR2 (germline): SQVTM, ANQGSEA. CDR3 bases: TGCAGCGTTGAGGTGAGGATGGCTGAAGCTTTCTTT. Translation: CSVEVRMAEAFF.

The V and J genes are TRBV30 and TRBJ2-7; unclear D gene. Germline V gene data show CDR1 as GTSNPN and CDR2 as SVGIG (reference sequence). The CDR3 is 15 residues long. Trimming cost V 2 bases and J 6 bases, with 20 bases left between them. The CDR3 reads CAWSLSTSSMSEQYF. The CDR3 region has the DNA TGTGCCTGGAGTCTTTCGACCTCCTCGATGAGCGAGCAGTACTTC.

J is TRBJ2-6 and V is TRBV27; D remains unclear. The CDR3 has 15 residues. The germline V gene has CDR1 MNHEY and CDR2 SMNVEV (reference sequence). V was shortened by 2 bases and J by 0 bases, with 5 bases between the two germline ends. The CDR3 sequence: CASSLSISGANVLTF. CDR3 DNA: TGTGCCAGCAGTTTAAGCATCTCTGGGGCCAACGTCCTGACTTTC. The whole variable domain, filled in from reference TRBV27 and TRBJ2-6, reads EAQVTQNPRYLITVTGKKLTVTCSQNMNHEYMSWYRQDPGLGLRQIYYSMNVEVTDKGDVPEGYKVSRKEKRNFPLILESPSPNQTSLYFCASSLSISGANVLTFGAGSRLTVL.